This is a list of T cell receptor beta chains from one sample in a study of tumor and adjacent non-tumor tissue in lung cancer. TCRdb reprocessed the multiplex PCR reads via MiXCR and lists one record per CDR3 protein. The table has more than 90,000 distinct CDR3 sequences, less than 80% seen once; the top ten hold approximately 16%. Sequencing was carried out using lung tumor tissue. The receptors were sampled from a man aged 55 to 70 with non-small cell lung cancer. Both conserved end residues are trimmed from each CDR3. Fields, in order: D gene, V gene, J gene, CDR3 protein. The D gene is left open where the match is weak.

>TRBD2|TRBV4-2|TRBJ2-7
DSSQDGTSGNYEQY
>NA|TRBV7-9|TRBJ1-3
ASSLVGDISGNTIY
>NA|TRBV11-1|TRBJ1-1
ARSLGSNTGAF
>NA|TRBV6-5|TRBJ2-2
VSMSGTVNTGELF
>NA|TRBV12-3/TRBV12-4|TRBJ1-6
ASSVTCSYNSPLH
>NA|TRBV11-2|TRBJ2-3
ASSLEGNMQY
>NA|TRBV5-1|TRBJ2-6
ANSKDDLPGADVLT
>TRBD2|TRBV9|TRBJ2-1
ASSEGLAGYNEQF
>TRBD1|TRBV12-3/TRBV12-4|TRBJ2-7
AGERTGSSDQY
>TRBD1|TRBV6-2/TRBV6-3|TRBJ2-4
ASNIQGANIEY
>TRBD2|TRBV10-1|TRBJ2-2
ASTESASGAGELF